Sequencing of this TCR beta chain was carried out in a study of blood T cell repertoires in COVID-19. Study-wide background: Acute and convalescent COVID-19 specimens originated in the United States, Italy and Spain. Sources were T cells, B-cell-depleted T cells, or PBMCs; the material itself was cDNA or gDNA.

Germline assignment: CDR1 SNHLY and CDR2 FYNNEI. Trimming pared 7 bases from V and 1 base from J, leaving 17 bases between. The CDR3 totals 15 residues. In the source study's methods: Reference gene primer amplification yielded estimated nucleated cell counts. The method was immunoSEQ multiplex PCR; TCRdb's version includes in-frame clones alone and lacks a portion of them. V and J calls and clone size are as listed in that table; D and trimming were resolved from the DNA. Altogether about 30,000 clones are present, 70% to 90% being singletons, with the ten largest covering 9.3%. The chain links TRBV2 to TRBJ2-7; weak D call: TRBD2 (7 bases). Sequencing was performed on peripheral blood. This receptor was obtained from a human donor in a cohort sampled during active COVID-19. CDR3 region: CASTRGGGESYEQYF. DNA of the CDR3: TGTGCCAGCACTCGAGGGGGGGGTGAGTCCTACGAGCAGTACTTC. The full variable domain, its missing parts supplied by reference TRBV2 and TRBJ2-7, is EPEVTQTPSHQVTQMGQEVILRCVPISNHLYFYWYRQILGQKVEFLVSFYNNEISEKSEIFDDQFSVERPDGSNFTLKIRSTKLEDSAMYFCASTRGGGESYEQYFGPGTRLTVT.